This passage covers 21 T cell receptor beta chains from one sample sequenced in a study of Ad26.COV2.S vaccination and SARS-CoV-2 variants. Treatment in this sample: over 15 received Ad26.COV2.S at low or high dose, single or two shots; about 5 received placebo; per-sample allocation not given. Sample collection was performed on day 63 after the first vaccine or placebo injection. Sequencing was performed with immunoSEQ multiplex PCR; in TCRdb, only in-frame clones are kept and a portion is missing. Among approximately 500,000 clones, roughly 87% were seen once, and the ten largest hold around 13%. The sample was peripheral blood, taken in a trial of Ad26.COV2.S vaccine versus placebo. Receptors were obtained from a person aged 18-65 years who received the Ad26.COV2.S COVID-19 vaccine or a placebo.

J is TRBJ2-7 and V is TRBV29-1; possibly TRBD1 for D (6 bases). The CDR3 contains 12 residues. Germline loops: CDR1 SQVTM, CDR2 ANQGSEA. V was shortened by 2 bases and J by 2 bases, with 7 bases between the two germline ends. CDR3 nucleotide sequence: TGCAGCGTTGAACAGGGGCCCTACGAGCAGTACTTC. Its translation is CSVEQGPYEQYF.

The chain links TRBV6-6 to TRBJ2-7, with a possible D match to TRBD1 (6 bases). Per the germline V gene, CDR1 is MNHNY and CDR2 is SVGAGI (reference sequence). The CDR3 totals 16 residues. V shed 5 bases and J shed 3 bases, with 20 bases lying between them. The CDR3 bases are TGTGCCAGCAGTCACGAAACACAGGGTACCCGCTACGAGCAGTACTTC. It is translated as CASSHETQGTRYEQYF.

The chain has TRBV6-6 and TRBJ1-1; D is unclear. Germline-derived CDR1 and CDR2 are MNHNY and SVGAGI (reference sequence). CDR3 size: 11 residues. With 2 bases removed from V and 11 bases from J, the gap between germline ends came to 9 bases. CDR3: CASSYLGGAFF. The DNA of the CDR3 is TGTGCCAGCAGTTACCTAGGTGGCGCTTTCTTT.

The chain links TRBV5-1 to TRBJ1-6, with 9 bases lining up with TRBD1. Germline trimming cut 2 bases from V and 7 bases from J; bases unmatched to any gene: 16. Germline V gene data show CDR1 as SGHRS and CDR2 as YFSETQ. The CDR3 is 19 residues long. The DNA of the CDR3 is TGCGCCAGCAGCTTATATGTCCGGGACAGGGTGGGTTTGAATTCACCCCTCCACTTT. Encoded protein: CASSLYVRDRVGLNSPLHF.

The rearrangement joins TRBV5-4 to TRBJ2-5; TRBD2 might be the D (6 bases). This CDR3 region has 15 residues. In germline, CDR1 is SGHNT, CDR2 YYREEE (reference sequence). The germline V and J ends were trimmed by 3 bases and 7 bases, with 19 bases remaining between them. The CDR3, as DNA: TGTGCCAGCAGCTCCCGGACGGGGGATTTTGCGACCCAGTACTTC. This translates into CASSSRTGDFATQYF.

This sequence joins TRBV4-3 and TRBJ1-3; D remains unclear. The CDR3 covers 16 residues. Per the germline V gene, CDR1 is LGHNA and CDR2 is YSLEER. Trimming took off 0 bases at V and 7 bases at J, with 16 bases between the two ends. For the CDR3, the DNA is TGCGCCAGCAGCCAAGAAGTAGGACTTTTAGGGAACACCATATATTTT. This codes for CASSQEVGLLGNTIYF.

This clone was found once. The gene calls are TRBV5-1 and TRBJ2-5; perhaps TRBD1 as D (5 bases). In germline, CDR1 is SGHRS, CDR2 YFSETQ. The CDR3 spans 14 residues. V was pared by 4 bases and J by 1 base, with 11 bases between. The CDR3 sequence: CASSRRQSQETQYF. The DNA for the CDR3 is TGCGCCAGCAGCAGAAGACAGTCCCAAGAGACCCAGTACTTC.

The rearrangement links TRBV25-1 to TRBJ1-1, with D possibly being TRBD1 (6 bases). The V end lost 5 bases, the J end lost 6 bases, and 13 bases lay between the germline ends. The CDR3 is 13 amino acids. From germline, CDR1 is MGHDK and CDR2 SYGVNS. The CDR3 nucleotides are TGTGCCAGCAGTATAAACAGGGCCCCTGAAGCTTTCTTT. Encoded protein: CASSINRAPEAFF.

This sequence joins TRBV28 and TRBJ2-7; D is perhaps TRBD2 (5 bases). There are 14 residues in the CDR3. Trimming cost V 4 bases and J 4 bases, with 14 bases left between them. Germline CDR1 is MDHEN and CDR2 is SYDVKM. The CDR3 region is CASSWGELLYEQYF. The DNA of the CDR3 is TGTGCCAGCAGTTGGGGAGAACTCCTATACGAGCAGTACTTC.

This clone was counted between two and nine times. This sequence joins TRBV4-3 and TRBJ1-2; tentatively, D is TRBD1 (5 bases). The germline gives CDR1 LGHNA, CDR2 YSLEER. Trimming took 0 bases from V and 4 from J, leaving 15 bases between them. The CDR3 totals 16 residues. The CDR3 DNA sequence: TGCGCCAGCAGCCAAGATCGGCCAGGTGGGACCTATGGCTACACCTTC. Amino acids: CASSQDRPGGTYGYTF.

The chain has TRBV11-2 and TRBJ2-6; the D call may be TRBD1 or TRBD2 (6 bases each). The germline V gene has CDR1 SGHAT and CDR2 FQNNGV. The CDR3 has 17 residues. V lost 5 bases and J lost 0, with 14 bases in between. The CDR3 protein is CASSPRGGLSGANVLTF. The CDR3 DNA reads as TGTGCCAGCAGCCCACGAGGGGGGCTCTCTGGGGCCAACGTCCTGACTTTC.

The chain combines TRBV3-1 (or the pseudogene TRBV3-2) with TRBJ1-2, with D maybe TRBD1 (6 bases). Trimming left V 2 bases short and J 0 bases short, with 13 bases between. This CDR3 is 16 amino acids long. CDR1 LGHDT and CDR2 YNNKEL come from the germline V gene (reference sequence). CDR3 DNA sequence: TGTGCCAGCAGCCAAAAGGGGGGGGCGTCTAACTATGGCTACACCTTC. Amino acid sequence: CASSQKGGASNYGYTF.

The gene calls are TRBV7-8 and TRBJ2-1; TRBD2 matches at 7 bases. V shed 1 base and J 6 bases; nucleotides not matched to a gene: 3. Germline CDR1 SGHVS, CDR2 FQNEAQ. This CDR3 has 14 amino acids. The CDR3 spells CASSLGASGNEQFF. Written as DNA, the CDR3 is TGTGCCAGCAGCTTAGGGGCTAGCGGCAATGAGCAGTTCTTC. Combining the CDR3 with reference TRBV7-8 and TRBJ2-1 gives the whole variable domain GAGVSQSPRYKVAKRGQDVALRCDPISGHVSLFWYQQALGQGPEFLTYFQNEAQLDKSGLPSDRFFAERPEGSVSTLKIQRTQQEDSAVYLCASSLGASGNEQFFGPGTRLTVL.

The genes are TRBV11-2 and TRBJ2-7; 10 nucleotides match TRBD2. Losses at the gene ends were 7 bases for V and 0 bases for J; bases not matched to a gene: 6. The CDR3 runs 15 residues. CDR1 and CDR2 from the germline V gene are SGHAT and FQNNGV. The CDR3 nucleotides read TGTGCCAGCACGTTCGGACTAGCGGACTCCTACGAGCAGTACTTC. This translates into CASTFGLADSYEQYF.

J is TRBJ2-3 and V is TRBV21-1; the table names TRBD2, a call not compared with the DNA. TRBV21-1 is termed a pseudogene. The CDR3 is 15 residues long. The CDR3 region has the DNA TGTGCCAGCAGTCTCGCGGGGAAGGACACAGATACGCAGTATTTT. This encodes CASSLAGKDTDTQYF.

The V gene is TRBV30, the J gene TRBJ2-7, with 7 bases aligning to TRBD1. The CDR3 consists of 14 residues. Germline V CDR1 and CDR2: GTSNPN, SVGIG (reference sequence). The ends lost 8 bases at V and 6 bases at J; junction bases unmatched: 16. DNA of the CDR3: TGTGCCGGGTCGACAGGGTCGATGGCGGGCGAGCAGTACTTC. It yields the protein CAGSTGSMAGEQYF.

This chain links TRBV5-6 with TRBJ1-2, with 9 bases matching TRBD1. CDR3 length: 19 residues. Germline assignment: CDR1 SGHDT and CDR2 YYEEEE. With 6 bases clipped from V and 4 bases from J, the junction kept 22 bases outside the gene matches. CDR3 in amino acids: CASTLVHRGLPARGYGYTF. DNA of the CDR3: TGTGCCAGCACTCTTGTCCACAGGGGGCTCCCCGCTCGCGGCTATGGCTACACCTTC. Based on the CDR3 plus reference TRBV5-6 and TRBJ1-2, the full variable domain is DAGVTQSPTHLIKTRGQQVTLRCSPKSGHDTVSWYQQALGQGPQFIFQYYEEEERQRGNFPDRFSGHQFPNYSSELNVNALLLGDSALYLCASTLVHRGLPARGYGYTFGSGTRLTVV.

This clone came up once. The V and J genes are TRBV19 and TRBJ1-1; the D gene is possibly TRBD1 (6 bases). V was cut by 11 bases and J by 2 bases, with 15 bases left in between. Germline V gene lookup returns CDR1 LNHDA and CDR2 SQIVND (reference sequence). The CDR3 has 13 amino acids. The DNA of the CDR3 is TGTGCCGCCAAGAGGGGGTTAAACACTGAAGCTTTCTTT. This gives the protein CAAKRGLNTEAFF.

The rearrangement uses TRBV6-2 or TRBV6-3 and TRBJ2-5; D gene ambiguous. The germline gives CDR1 MNHEY, CDR2 SVGEGT. Trimming stripped 2 bases from V and 3 bases from J, with 7 bases between. This CDR3 is 13 amino acids long. CDR3 region: CASSYGQEETQYF. CDR3 sequence (DNA): TGTGCCAGCAGTTACGGCCAGGAAGAGACCCAGTACTTC.

The chain combines TRBV9 with TRBJ1-6; D is undetermined. There are 15 residues in the CDR3. Germline assignment: CDR1 SGDLS and CDR2 YYNGEE. V was trimmed by 0 bases and J by 0 bases, leaving 4 bases between them. CDR3 bases: TGTGCCAGCAGCGTAGAAAGCTCCTATAATTCACCCCTCCACTTT. Its protein product is CASSVESSYNSPLHF.

The chain recombines TRBV19 with TRBJ1-2; D might be TRBD1 (6 bases). The germline CDR1 and CDR2 sequences are LNHDA and SQIVND (reference sequence). This CDR3 spans 11 amino acids. V lost 9 bases and J 5 bases, leaving 10 bases between the germline ends. DNA of the CDR3: TGTGCCAGCCAGGGGACGTATGGCTACACCTTC. Translating gives CASQGTYGYTF.